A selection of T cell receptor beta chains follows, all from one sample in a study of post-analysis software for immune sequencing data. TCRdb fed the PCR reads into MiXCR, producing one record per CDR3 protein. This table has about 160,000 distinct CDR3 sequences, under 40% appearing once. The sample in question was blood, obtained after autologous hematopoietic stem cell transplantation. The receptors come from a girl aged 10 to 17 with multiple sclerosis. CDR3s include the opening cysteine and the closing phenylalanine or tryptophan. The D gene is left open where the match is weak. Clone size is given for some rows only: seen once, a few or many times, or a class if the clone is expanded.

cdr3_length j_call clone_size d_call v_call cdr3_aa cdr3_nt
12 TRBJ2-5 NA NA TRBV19 CASSISGETQYF TGTGCCAGTAGTATAAGCGGGGAGACCCAGTACTTC
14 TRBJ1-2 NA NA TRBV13 CASSLARGPYGYTF TGTGCCAGCAGCTTAGCTCGGGGGCCCTATGGCTACACCTTC
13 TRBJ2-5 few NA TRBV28 CASIPREDQLPYF TGTGCCAGCATCCCCCGGGAAGATCAATTGCCGTACTTC
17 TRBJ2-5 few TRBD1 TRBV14 CASSQRWDRGRRETQYF TGTGCCAGCAGCCAAAGGTGGGACAGGGGGCGCCGGGAGACCCAGTACTTC
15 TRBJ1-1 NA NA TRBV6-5 CASSFTLTGNTEAFF TGTGCCAGCAGTTTCACATTAACAGGTAACACTGAAGCTTTCTTT
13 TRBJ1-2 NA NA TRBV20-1 CSALSGPGDGYTF TGCAGTGCTCTTTCCGGGCCCGGGGACGGCTACACCTTC
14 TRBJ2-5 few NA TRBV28 CASRQPGPPETQYF TGTGCCAGCCGACAACCGGGACCCCCAGAGACCCAGTACTTC
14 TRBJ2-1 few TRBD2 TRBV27 CASSLGTSGLEQFF TGTGCCAGCAGTTTAGGGACTAGCGGGCTTGAGCAGTTCTTC
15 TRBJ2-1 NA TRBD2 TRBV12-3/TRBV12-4 CASSLGGSTHNEQFF TGTGCCAGCAGTTTGGGGGGGTCAACCCACAATGAGCAGTTCTTC
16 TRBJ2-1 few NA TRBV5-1 CASSLYGASEYNEQFF TGCGCCAGCAGCTTGTATGGCGCCTCCGAATACAATGAGCAGTTCTTC
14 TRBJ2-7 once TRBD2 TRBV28 CASRWGGTIYEQYF TGTGCCAGCAGGTGGGGGGGTACTATCTACGAGCAGTACTTC
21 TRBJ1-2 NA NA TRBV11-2 CASSYVGKGLEGDRTFYGYTF TGTGCCAGCAGCTATGTTGGGAAGGGGCTGGAAGGCGACAGGACCTTCTATGGCTACACCTTC
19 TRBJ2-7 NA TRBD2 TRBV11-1 CASSLARGVGSGAIYGQYF TGTGCCAGCAGCTTAGCGCGGGGGGTTGGTAGCGGGGCCATCTACGGGCAGTACTTC
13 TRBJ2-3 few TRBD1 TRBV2 CASTDRATDTQYF TGTGCCAGCACGGACAGGGCCACAGATACGCAGTATTTT
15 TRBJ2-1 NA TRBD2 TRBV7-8 CASSLTSGRLDEQFF TGTGCCAGCAGCTTAACCAGCGGGAGACTGGATGAGCAGTTCTTC
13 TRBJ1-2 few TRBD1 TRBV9 CASTKTGDYGYTF TGTGCCAGCACTAAGACAGGGGACTATGGCTACACCTTC
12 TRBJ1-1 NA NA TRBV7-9 CASQGGGGEAFF TGTGCCAGCCAAGGGGGTGGGGGTGAAGCTTTCTTT
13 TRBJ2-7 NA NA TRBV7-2 CASSVYSRYEQYF TGTGCCAGCAGCGTTTATAGCCGCTACGAGCAGTACTTC
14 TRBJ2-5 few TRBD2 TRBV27 CASSPLAGAETQYF TGTGCCAGCAGTCCCCTAGCGGGAGCAGAGACCCAGTACTTC
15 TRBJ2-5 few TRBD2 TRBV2 CASSVPSGQQETQYF TGTGCCAGCAGTGTCCCTAGCGGACAACAAGAGACCCAGTACTTC
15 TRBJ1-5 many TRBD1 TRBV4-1 CASSHGGQGVQPQHF TGCGCCAGCAGCCACGGGGGACAGGGGGTTCAGCCCCAGCATTTT
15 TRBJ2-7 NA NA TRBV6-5 CASSYSQEGTYEQYF TGTGCCAGCAGTTACTCGCAGGAGGGAACCTACGAGCAGTACTTC
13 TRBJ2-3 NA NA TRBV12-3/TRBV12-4 CASLGGRADTQYF TGTGCCAGCCTAGGGGGAAGAGCAGATACGCAGTATTTT
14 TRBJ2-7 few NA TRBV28 CASDQGRAIDEQYF TGTGCCAGCGATCAAGGTCGGGCGATTGACGAGCAGTACTTC
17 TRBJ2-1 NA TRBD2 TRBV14 CASSQDPGLGVNNEQFF TGTGCCAGCAGCCAAGATCCGGGACTAGGAGTGAACAATGAGCAGTTCTTC
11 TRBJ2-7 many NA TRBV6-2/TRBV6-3 CASSYVDEQYF TGTGCCAGCAGTTACGTTGACGAGCAGTACTTC
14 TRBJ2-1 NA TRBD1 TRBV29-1 CSVVGTESDNEQFF TGCAGCGTGGTCGGGACAGAGAGTGACAATGAGCAGTTCTTC
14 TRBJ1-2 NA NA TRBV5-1 CASSSDSNNYGYTF TGCGCCAGCAGCTCAGACAGCAATAACTATGGCTACACCTTC
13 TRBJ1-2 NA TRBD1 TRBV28 CASSLQGACGYTF TGTGCGAGCAGTTTACAGGGGGCCTGTGGCTACACCTTC
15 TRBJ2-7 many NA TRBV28 CASTPGSYASYEQYF TGTGCCAGCACCCCCGGGTCCTATGCATCCTACGAGCAGTACTTC
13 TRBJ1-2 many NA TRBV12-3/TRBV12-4 CASSPAGGYGYTF TGTGCCAGCAGTCCGGCGGGAGGCTATGGCTACACCTTC
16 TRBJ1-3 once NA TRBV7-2 CASSSSGQRAGNTIYF TGTGCCAGCAGCTCGTCTGGACAGCGCGCTGGAAACACCATATATTTT
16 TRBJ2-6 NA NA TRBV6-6 CASSPGTQSGANVLTF TGTGCCAGCAGCCCCGGGACACAATCTGGGGCCAACGTCCTGACTTTC
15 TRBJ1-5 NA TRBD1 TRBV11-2 CASREDRANNQPQHF TGTGCCAGCAGAGAGGACAGGGCAAACAATCAGCCCCAGCATTTT
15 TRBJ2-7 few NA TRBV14 CASSQDHGPTYEQYF TGTGCCAGCAGCCAAGACCATGGGCCCACCTACGAGCAGTACTTC
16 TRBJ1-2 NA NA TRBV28 CASSSNDGSSRYGYTF TGTGCCAGCAGTTCTAACGACGGCAGCTCCCGCTATGGCTACACCTTC
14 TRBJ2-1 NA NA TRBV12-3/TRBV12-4 CAICSGSSYNEQFF TGTGCCATTTGTTCGGGGAGCTCCTACAATGAGCAGTTCTTC
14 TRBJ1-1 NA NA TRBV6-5 CASHRGGSDTEAFF TGTGCCAGCCACCGGGGGGGATCGGACACTGAAGCTTTCTTT
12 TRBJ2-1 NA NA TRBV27 CASSPEGETQFF TGTGCCAGCAGTCCGGAGGGCGAGACCCAGTTCTTC
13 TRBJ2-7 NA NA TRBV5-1 CASSLRLGYEQYF TGCGCCAGCAGCCTACGACTAGGCTACGAGCAGTACTTC
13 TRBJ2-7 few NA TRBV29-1 CSAPGSSYNEQYF TGCAGCGCCCCAGGGAGCTCCTACAATGAGCAGTACTTC
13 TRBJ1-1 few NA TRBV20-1 CSAPGGGGTEAFF TGCAGTGCCCCCGGCGGGGGCGGGACTGAAGCTTTCTTT
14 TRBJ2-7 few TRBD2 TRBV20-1 CSPQAGTRSYEQYF TGCAGCCCCCAAGCGGGGACTCGCTCCTACGAGCAGTACTTC
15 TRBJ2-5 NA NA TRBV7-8 CASSPLGASRETQYF TGTGCCAGCAGCCCCCTCGGAGCTAGCAGAGAGACCCAGTACTTC
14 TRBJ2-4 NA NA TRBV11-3 CASSPGTTKSIQYF TGTGCCAGCAGCCCCGGGACGACCAAAAGCATTCAGTACTTC
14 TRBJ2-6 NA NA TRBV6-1 CASSARNGANVLTF TGTGCCAGCAGTGCCCGAAATGGGGCCAACGTCCTGACTTTC
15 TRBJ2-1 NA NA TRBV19 CASSRPGLTYNEQFF TGTGCCAGTAGTAGACCAGGTTTGACCTACAATGAGCAGTTCTTC
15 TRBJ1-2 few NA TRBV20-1 CSARTVKFANYGYTF TGCAGTGCTAGAACGGTTAAGTTTGCTAACTATGGCTACACCTTC
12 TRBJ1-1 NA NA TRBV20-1 CSANQGNTEAFF TGCAGTGCCAATCAGGGGAACACTGAAGCTTTCTTT
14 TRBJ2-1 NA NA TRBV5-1 CASSRNQGNREQFF TGCGCCAGCAGCCGCAACCAGGGTAACCGGGAGCAGTTCTTC
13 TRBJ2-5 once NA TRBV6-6 CACSYSGDTKQYF TGTGCCTGCAGTTACTCGGGGGACACTAAGCAGTACTTC
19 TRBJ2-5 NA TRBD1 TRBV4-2 CASSQGMSFWDSPPETQYF TGTGCCAGCAGCCAAGGCATGTCCTTCTGGGACAGTCCCCCGGAGACCCAGTACTTC
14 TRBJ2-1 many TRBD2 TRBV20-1 CSAPRRSGSEQQFF TGCAGTGCTCCCCGAAGGAGCGGGAGTGAGCAGCAGTTCTTC
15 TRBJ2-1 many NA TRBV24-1 CATSDLTANYNEQFF TGTGCCACCAGTGATTTGACGGCCAACTACAATGAGCAGTTCTTC
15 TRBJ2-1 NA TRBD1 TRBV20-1 CSAYRGGETDNEQFF TGCAGTGCATACAGAGGGGGCGAGACGGACAATGAGCAGTTCTTC
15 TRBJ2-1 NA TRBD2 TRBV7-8 CASSSGGLASNEQFF TGTGCCAGCAGCTCAGGGGGACTAGCGAGCAATGAGCAGTTCTTC
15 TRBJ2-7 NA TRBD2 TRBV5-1 CASSKSGRAGYEQYF TGCGCCAGCAGCAAAAGCGGGAGGGCCGGATACGAGCAGTACTTC
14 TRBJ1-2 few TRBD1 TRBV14 CASSGTGSLYGYTF TGTGCCAGCAGCGGGACAGGTTCCCTCTATGGCTACACCTTC
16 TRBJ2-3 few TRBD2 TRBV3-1 CASSPTSGVGTDTQYF TGTGCCAGCAGCCCGACTAGCGGCGTGGGGACAGATACGCAGTATTTT